The subject of this entry is one T cell receptor (beta chain). The antigen remains undetermined. The CDR3 runs 15 residues. The V gene's germline CDR1 is MDHEN and CDR2 SYDVKM. Trimming took 4 bases from V and 6 from J, leaving 16 bases between them. This record belongs to a study of cytomegalovirus exposure and HLA in healthy donors. Study-wide findings and caveats: Reported performance of the classifier showed diagnosis of cytomegalovirus status with high specificity and sensitivity. Whilst most TCR sequences proved rare, a subset of public TCRs occurred across many donors.

Everyone who donated was a healthy bone marrow donor. This PCR relied on a set of 60 Vbeta primers and 13 Jbeta primers. Generated by immunoSEQ multiplex PCR, the TCRdb table keeps only in-frame clones and is missing some. The sample consists of 65,000 to 100,000 clones, approximately 80% of them appearing once. The J gene is TRBJ2-1, the V gene TRBV28; D might be TRBD1 (6 bases). The sequenced material came from PBMCs. The receptor was isolated from a man aged 40-49 years in good health and CMV-seronegative. The DNA for the CDR3 is TGTGCCAGCAGTTCCCTCCCCGGCAGGGGCAATGAGCAGTTCTTC. Protein sequence: CASSSLPGRGNEQFF.